This is a list of T cell receptor beta chains from one sample in a study of T-cell memory formation after mild COVID-19. TCRdb itself ran the 5' RACE reads through MiXCR, one entry per CDR3 protein. The sample records roughly 160,000 distinct CDR3 sequences, 11% being singletons. Sample: PBMCs or a T cell subset sorted from them (not recorded which). The receptors originated from a young man who had mild COVID-19 (a few samples of this study predate the infection). Cell type and time point are not known. The CDR3 runs from the conserved cysteine through the conserved F or W. D genes are given only for firm matches. Not all rows give a size; the values are once, few, many and, for expanded clones, a class.

clone_size d_call j_call v_call cdr3_length cdr3_nt cdr3_aa
many TRBD1 TRBJ1-4 TRBV5-5 16 TGTGCCAGCAGCCGGGGGCAGGGGGCAGCTAATGAAAAACTGTTTTTT CASSRGQGAANEKLFF
NA TRBD1 TRBJ2-7 TRBV3-1 15 TGTGCCAGCAGCCAAGATCCAGGGGGTAACTACGAGCAGTACTTC CASSQDPGGNYEQYF
few NA TRBJ1-4 TRBV7-8 13 TGTGCCAGCAGCAGAGGGAATAGCGAAAAACTGTTTTTT CASSRGNSEKLFF
many NA TRBJ2-1 TRBV20-1 10 TGCAGTGCTAGCCGCAATGAGCAGTTCTTC CSASRNEQFF
NA NA TRBJ2-3 TRBV3-1 15 TGTGCCAGCAGCCAAGCCCAGGGCCGCGGGGATACGCAGTATTTT CASSQAQGRGDTQYF
NA NA TRBJ1-3 TRBV29-1 13 TGCAGCGTTGGTGCGTCCTCTGGAAACACCATATATTTT CSVGASSGNTIYF
few TRBD1 TRBJ2-1 TRBV7-6 18 TGTGCCAGCAGCTTAGCCCCTAGGGGGCCAGGCTCCTACAATGAGCAGTTCTTC CASSLAPRGPGSYNEQFF
NA NA TRBJ1-2 TRBV7-2 13 TGTGCCAGCAGTCAGGCCAGGAGGAATGGCTACACCTTC CASSQARRNGYTF
few NA TRBJ2-5 TRBV6-6 16 TGTGCCAGCAGTTACCCCCAGGGGTCAACCCAAGAGACCCAGTACTTC CASSYPQGSTQETQYF
few NA TRBJ1-3 TRBV2 12 TGTGCCAGCAGTGAGGGGGGAGACACCATATATTTT CASSEGGDTIYF
NA NA TRBJ1-5 TRBV12-3/TRBV12-4 13 TGTGCCAGCAGGACAGGTAGCAATCAGCCCCAGCATTTT CASRTGSNQPQHF
NA TRBD1 TRBJ1-6 TRBV2 14 TGTGCCAGCAGTGTGGGACAGGGTAATTCACCCCTCCACTTT CASSVGQGNSPLHF
NA NA TRBJ2-2 TRBV4-1 15 TGCGCCAGCAGCCGGGGGTACGCGAACACCGGGGAGCTGTTTTTT CASSRGYANTGELFF
few NA TRBJ1-5 TRBV2 15 TGTGCCAGCAGTGAAGTTTCCAGGGGCCGGGGGCCCCAGCATTTT CASSEVSRGRGPQHF
NA TRBD1 TRBJ1-1 TRBV20-1 14 TGCAGTGCGAGCACCGGGACAGGGGATCAAGAGGCTTTCTTT CSASTGTGDQEAFF
NA TRBD1 TRBJ2-4 TRBV4-2 17 TGTGCCAGCAGCCTCCGTCGGGACAGGGCAGCCAAAAACATTCAGTACTTC CASSLRRDRAAKNIQYF
few NA TRBJ2-3 TRBV5-1 15 TGCGCCAGCAGCGAGATGTCATCTAGCACAGATACGCAGTATTTT CASSEMSSSTDTQYF
many NA TRBJ1-4 TRBV7-2 14 TGTGCCAGCAGGCGGGCAGTCGAGAATGAAAAACTGTTTTTT CASRRAVENEKLFF
few NA TRBJ2-7 TRBV5-1 12 TGCGCCAGCAGCCAGGGCGTCTACGAGCAGTACTTC CASSQGVYEQYF
few TRBD2 TRBJ2-3 TRBV7-2 14 TGTGCCAGCAGCCCGACTAGCGAGGGAGATACGCAGTATTTT CASSPTSEGDTQYF
NA NA TRBJ2-1 TRBV6-2/TRBV6-3 15 TGTGCCAGCAGCCAAGCCGGTCAAAAATACAATGAGCAGTTCTTC CASSQAGQKYNEQFF
few NA TRBJ1-5 TRBV18 15 TGTGCCAGCTCACCATTCGACGGGGGCAATCAGCCCCAGCATTTT CASSPFDGGNQPQHF
few NA TRBJ1-3 TRBV11-2 14 TGTGCCAGCAGTCGTATTGACTCTGGAAACACCATATATTTT CASSRIDSGNTIYF
NA TRBD2 TRBJ2-5 TRBV7-2 14 TGTGCCAGCAGCCGCGGGGGTGAGGAAGAGACCCAGTACTTC CASSRGGEEETQYF
NA TRBD2 TRBJ2-1 TRBV7-3 14 TGTGCCAGCAGCTTAGGCGGGGGACCCAATGAGCAGTTCTTC CASSLGGGPNEQFF
few TRBD2 TRBJ2-3 TRBV7-9 17 TGTGCCAGCAGCCAACCCTTAGCGGGGGTTGTCGCAGATACGCAGTATTTT CASSQPLAGVVADTQYF
few NA TRBJ1-1 TRBV2 9 TGTGCCAGCGGTCGGGGCTTTTTCTTT CASGRGFFF
many NA TRBJ1-3 TRBV29-1 11 TGCAGCGGTATGGCTGGAAACACCATATATTTT CSGMAGNTIYF
many TRBD1 TRBJ2-1 TRBV7-2 14 TGTGCCAGCAGCCGGGACAGGGGGCCCAATGAGCAGTTCTTC CASSRDRGPNEQFF
few NA TRBJ1-2 TRBV20-1 11 TGCAGTGCAAGGACCAGAGAGGGCTACACCTTC CSARTREGYTF
NA NA TRBJ2-3 TRBV18 14 TGTGCCAGCTCACCACAGTCTGCGGGAGATACGCAGTATTTT CASSPQSAGDTQYF
few NA TRBJ1-6 TRBV6-5 13 TGTGCCAGCAGGCGGGAGAAAAACTCACCCCTCCACTTT CASRREKNSPLHF
few TRBD2 TRBJ2-3 TRBV5-1 19 TGCGCCAGCAGTTTAACGGGACTAGCGGCACTAGCGAGCACAGATACGCAGTATTTT CASSLTGLAALASTDTQYF
many TRBD2 TRBJ2-3 TRBV25-1 15 TGTGCCAGCAGTGAATTAGCGGGGGGCACAGATACGCAGTATTTT CASSELAGGTDTQYF
NA NA TRBJ2-1 TRBV7-8 15 TGTGCCAGCAGCCAGGACTACGATAGCTACAATGAGCAGTTCTTC CASSQDYDSYNEQFF
NA NA TRBJ2-3 TRBV4-3 16 TGCGCCAGCAGCCAAGAGGGCGGCGGAGTCACAGATACGCAGTATTTT CASSQEGGGVTDTQYF
many TRBD1 TRBJ1-1 TRBV9 16 TGTGCCAGCAGCGTAGAGGACAGGGGGTGGGACACTGAAGCTTTCTTT CASSVEDRGWDTEAFF
NA TRBD2 TRBJ2-5 TRBV7-2 16 TGTGCCAGCAGCTACCAGGGACTAGCGGGGGAAGAGACCCAGTACTTC CASSYQGLAGEETQYF
medium-sized NA TRBJ2-3 TRBV7-9 11 TGTGCCAGCAGCTTTACAGATACGCAGTATTTT CASSFTDTQYF
few NA TRBJ2-1 TRBV9 17 TGTGCCAGCAGCGTTCGCGGGCAGGGAGACTCCTACAATGAGCAGTTCTTC CASSVRGQGDSYNEQFF
NA NA TRBJ1-1 TRBV10-1 13 TGCGCCAGCAGTGAGGGGTTGAACACTGAAGCTTTCTTT CASSEGLNTEAFF
NA TRBD1 TRBJ1-4 TRBV12-3/TRBV12-4 15 TGTGCCAGCAGTTTGGGGACAGGTCTCGGTGAAAAACTGTTTTTT CASSLGTGLGEKLFF
many TRBD1 TRBJ1-5 TRBV27 13 TGTGCCAGCAGTGGAACAGGGGGTCAGCCCCAGCATTTT CASSGTGGQPQHF